This TCR beta chain was recovered during a study of T cells after yellow fever vaccination. This clonotype has a handful of counts. TCRdb re-called the 5' RACE reads with MiXCR, one entry per CDR3 protein. The table has some 420,000 distinct CDR3 sequences, 18% seen once. The ends were cut back, 7 bases at V and 3 bases at J, with 24 bases in the middle. Germline V gene lookup returns CDR1 ENHRY and CDR2 SYGVKD. This CDR3 region has 17 residues. The chain is built from TRBV10-3 and TRBJ1-1; TRBD1 is a possible D gene (5 bases). This specimen consisted of PBMCs, obtained before the yellow fever booster vaccination. The receptor was isolated from a man between 18 and 35 years old who received the YFV17D yellow fever vaccine. CDR3 DNA sequence: TGTGCCATCACCCTTTTACCCGGGATAGGGGCCGACACTGAAGCTTTCTTT. It encodes CAITLLPGIGADTEAFF.